This T cell receptor beta chain stems from a study of blood T cell repertoires in COVID-19. Whole-study context: The origin of the acute and convalescent COVID-19 samples was the United States, Italy and Spain. T cells, B-cell-depleted T cells, or PBMCs provided the cDNA or gDNA that served as material.

Germline V gene sequence: CDR1 KGHSH, CDR2 LQKENI. The CDR3 runs 15 residues. V lost 2 bases, J lost 4 bases, and 5 bases stayed unmatched. In the original workflow: Amplification with reference gene primers provided the estimates of nucleated cell counts. Generated by immunoSEQ multiplex PCR, the TCRdb table keeps only in-frame clones and is missing some. The V and J calls and the clone size are those of that table, but D and trimming were determined from the DNA. Among about 330,000 clones listed, around nine tenths were seen once. The source is a woman aged 45-65 years with active or convalescent COVID-19. This rearrangement joins TRBV18 to TRBJ2-7, with 10 bases fitting TRBD1. The sample was peripheral blood. CDR3: CASSPGTGVSYEQYF. The CDR3 coding sequence is TGTGCCAGCTCACCAGGGACAGGGGTGTCGTACGAGCAGTACTTC.